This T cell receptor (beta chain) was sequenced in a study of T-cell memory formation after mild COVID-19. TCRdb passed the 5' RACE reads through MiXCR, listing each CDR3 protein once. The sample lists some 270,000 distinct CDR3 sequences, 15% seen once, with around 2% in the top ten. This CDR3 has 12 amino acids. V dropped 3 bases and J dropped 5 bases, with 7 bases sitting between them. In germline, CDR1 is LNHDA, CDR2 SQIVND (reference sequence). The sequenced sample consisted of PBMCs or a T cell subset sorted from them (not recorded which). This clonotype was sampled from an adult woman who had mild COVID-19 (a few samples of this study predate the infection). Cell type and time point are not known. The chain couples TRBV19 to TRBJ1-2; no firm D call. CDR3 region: CASSMTTYGYTF. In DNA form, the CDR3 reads TGTGCCAGTAGTATGACTACTTATGGCTACACCTTC.